The 18 T cell receptor beta chains below were found in one sample sequenced in a study of CXCR3-negative and CXCR3-positive naive CD8 T cells (dated by TCRdb to between 2019 and 2020). Reads for this sample came from a NextSeq 550. The Human TCR Profiling Kit (MiLaboratory) was used to prepare UMI-labeled 5' RACE TRB cDNA libraries. TCRdb reprocessed the reads, so every CDR3 protein sequence counts as one entry and DNA is not shown. The sample table includes about 40,000 distinct CDR3 sequences. Jointly, the top ten make up about 11% of the sample. The sample consisted of memory CD8+ T cells from blood. Sample cell subset or site, as interpreted from the label and publication: conventional CD8+ memory T cells (TMEM), sorted as controls. The receptors stem from a human donor in good health. Some clones in this sample may be carry-over from other donors' samples.

The chain joins TRBV28 to TRBJ2-3; TCRdb indicates TRBD2, and absent DNA this call remains unverified. Germline V lookup: CDR1 MDHEN, CDR2 SYDVKM. This CDR3 region has 14 residues. The chain's CDR3 is CASSRTSYTDTQYF.

CDR3 in amino acids: CATNPWVEQFF. The V and J genes are TRBV7-9 and TRBJ2-1; no DNA is available, so the TRBD1 call from TCRdb remains unchecked. Germline CDR1 SEHNR, CDR2 FQNEAQ (reference sequence). This CDR3 region has 11 residues.

V gene TRBV29-1 combines with J gene TRBJ1-2. The CDR3 covers 14 residues. Looked up from germline, CDR1 is SQVTM and CDR2 is ANQGSEA. The CDR3 loop reads CSVETLVLNYGYTF.

The chain uses TRBV20-1 and TRBJ1-2; the TCRdb call, TRBD1, lacks DNA for checking. Germline-derived CDR1 and CDR2 are DFQATT and SNEGSKA (reference sequence). This CDR3 region has 13 residues. The chain's CDR3 is CSARDPTAQGYTF.

V and J are TRBV14 and TRBJ2-2; TCRdb's D call, TRBD1, is unchecked because there is no DNA. The CDR3 consists of 16 residues. CDR1 and CDR2 from the germline V gene are SGHDN and FVKESK. CDR3: CASSHPDNPNTGELFF.

Measured by frequency, this clonotype is medium-sized. The chain joins TRBV7-8 to TRBJ2-3; TCRdb picks TRBD2, but there is no DNA to check that call. CDR1 and CDR2 (germline): SGHVS, FQNEAQ. This CDR3 is 16 amino acids long. CDR3 protein: CASSLTSGGPTDTQYF. The whole variable domain, filled in from reference TRBV7-8 and TRBJ2-3, reads GAGVSQSPRYKVAKRGQDVALRCDPISGHVSLFWYQQALGQGPEFLTYFQNEAQLDKSGLPSDRFFAERPEGSVSTLKIQRTQQEDSAVYLCASSLTSGGPTDTQYFGPGTRLTVL.

This chain's CDR3 is CASSQVEGYNEQFF. The genes are TRBV3-1 and TRBJ2-1; TCRdb returns TRBD2, unconfirmable since there is no DNA. The CDR3 has 14 residues. The germline V gene has CDR1 LGHDT and CDR2 YNNKEL (reference sequence).

This clonotype is deemed medium-sized by its frequency. This chain uses TRBV25-1 with TRBJ2-5. The germline gives CDR1 MGHDK, CDR2 SYGVNS. CDR3 length equals 12 residues. This CDR3 reads CASSGRRETQYF.

The V gene is TRBV27, the J gene TRBJ2-2. The germline CDR1 and CDR2 sequences are MNHEY and SMNVEV (reference sequence). The CDR3 runs 11 residues. Here the CDR3 reads CASRNTGELFF.

V and J are TRBV5-1 and TRBJ1-5. CDR1 is SGHRS, CDR2 YFSETQ, per germline. The CDR3 consists of 15 residues. The CDR3 is CASSLLGQFNQPQHF.

The J gene is TRBJ1-1, the V gene TRBV12-5; TCRdb's D call, TRBD1, is unchecked because there is no DNA. The germline V gene has CDR1 LGHNT and CDR2 FRNRAP. The CDR3 has 21 amino acids. CDR3: CASGLFPRSGGGPTPDTEAFF.

J is TRBJ1-2 and V is TRBV6-2 or TRBV6-3. CDR1 and CDR2 from the germline V gene are MNHEY and SVGEGT. The CDR3 has 14 amino acids. The CDR3 spells CASSSPTENYGYTF.

CDR3: CASSPLESPGEQFF. The chain carries TRBV7-6 and TRBJ2-1; TCRdb proposes TRBD2, but this gene call is untestable without DNA. Germline CDR1 SGHVS, CDR2 FNYEAQ. The length of the CDR3 is 14 residues.

The gene calls are TRBV27 and TRBJ2-7. This CDR3 region has 13 residues. Germline assignment: CDR1 MNHEY and CDR2 SMNVEV (reference sequence). The CDR3: CASSLAFDYEQYF.

The chain employs TRBV27 and TRBJ2-2; TCRdb lists TRBD2, though no DNA is available to test this call. The CDR3 totals 17 residues. CDR1 and CDR2 (germline): MNHEY, SMNVEV (reference sequence). The CDR3 sequence: CASSRTSGGAVTGELFF.

This rearrangement joins TRBV4-3 to TRBJ2-7; with no DNA, the TCRdb D assignment of TRBD2 cannot be verified. CDR3 length: 16 residues. CDR1 and CDR2 (germline): LGHNA, YSLEER. The CDR3 here is CASSQDSGLGLVEQYF.

This sequence joins TRBV27 and TRBJ1-1. CDR1 MNHEY and CDR2 SMNVEV come from the germline V gene (reference sequence). The CDR3 is 14 amino acids. CDR3 sequence: CASTLNVGMGEAFF.

The chain joins TRBV12-3 or TRBV12-4 to TRBJ2-2. This CDR3 has 12 amino acids. The CDR3 here is CASSKNTGELFF.